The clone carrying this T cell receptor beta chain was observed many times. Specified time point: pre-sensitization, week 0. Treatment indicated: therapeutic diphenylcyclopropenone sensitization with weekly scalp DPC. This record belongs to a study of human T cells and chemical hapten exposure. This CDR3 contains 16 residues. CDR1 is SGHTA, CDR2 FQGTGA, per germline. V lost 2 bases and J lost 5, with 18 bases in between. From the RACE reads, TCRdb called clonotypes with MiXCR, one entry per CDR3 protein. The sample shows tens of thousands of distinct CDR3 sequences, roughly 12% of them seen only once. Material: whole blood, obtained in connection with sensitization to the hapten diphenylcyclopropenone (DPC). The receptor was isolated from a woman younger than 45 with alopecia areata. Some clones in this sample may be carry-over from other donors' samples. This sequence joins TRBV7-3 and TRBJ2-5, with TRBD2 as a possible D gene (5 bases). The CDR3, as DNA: TGTGCCAGCAGCTTATTCGGTTCGGGATTAGGGGAGACCCAGTACTTC. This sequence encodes CASSLFGSGLGETQYF.